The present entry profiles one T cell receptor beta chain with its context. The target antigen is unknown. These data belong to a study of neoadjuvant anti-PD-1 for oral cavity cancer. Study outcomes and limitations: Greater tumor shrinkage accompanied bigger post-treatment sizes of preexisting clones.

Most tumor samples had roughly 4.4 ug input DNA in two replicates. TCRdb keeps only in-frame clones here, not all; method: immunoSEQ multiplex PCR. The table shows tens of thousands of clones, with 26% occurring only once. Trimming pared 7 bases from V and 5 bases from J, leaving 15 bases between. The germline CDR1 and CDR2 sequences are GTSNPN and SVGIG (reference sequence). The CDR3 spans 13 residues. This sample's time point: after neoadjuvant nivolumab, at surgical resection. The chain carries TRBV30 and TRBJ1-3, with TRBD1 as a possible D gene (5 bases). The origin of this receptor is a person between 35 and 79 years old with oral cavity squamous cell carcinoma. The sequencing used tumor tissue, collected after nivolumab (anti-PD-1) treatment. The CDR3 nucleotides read TGTGCCTCGACCCGGGGGGGTCGAAACACCATATATTTT. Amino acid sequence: CASTRGGRNTIYF.